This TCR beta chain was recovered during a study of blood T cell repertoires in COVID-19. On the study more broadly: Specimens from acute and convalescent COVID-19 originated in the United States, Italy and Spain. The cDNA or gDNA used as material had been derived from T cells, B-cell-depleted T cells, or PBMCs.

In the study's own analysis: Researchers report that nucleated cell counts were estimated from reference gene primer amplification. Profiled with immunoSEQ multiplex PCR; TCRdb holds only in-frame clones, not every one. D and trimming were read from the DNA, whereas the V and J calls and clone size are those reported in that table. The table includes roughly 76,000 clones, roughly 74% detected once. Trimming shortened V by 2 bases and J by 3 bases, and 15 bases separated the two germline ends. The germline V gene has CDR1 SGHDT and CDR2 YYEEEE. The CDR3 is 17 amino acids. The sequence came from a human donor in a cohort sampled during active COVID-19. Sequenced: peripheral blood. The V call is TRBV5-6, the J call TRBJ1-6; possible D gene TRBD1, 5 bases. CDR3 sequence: CASSLAGQYNYNSPLHF. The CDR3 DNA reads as TGTGCCAGCAGCTTAGCCGGACAATATAACTATAATTCACCCCTCCACTTT.